Shown below are 30 T cell receptor beta chains from a single sample sequenced in a study of identical twins. TCRdb recomputed calls from the 5' RACE reads with MiXCR, one row per CDR3 protein. The data show some 900,000 distinct CDR3 sequences, around an eighth seen once. This sample was also put to use in a study of yellow fever vaccine responses in identical twins.

The sequenced material came from PBMCs. These receptors all stem from a woman younger than 30 in good health.

This chain links TRBV5-1 with TRBJ2-3, with unresolved D. The germline V gene encodes CDR1 SGHRS and CDR2 YFSETQ. V gave up 5 bases and J gave up 2 bases, with 6 bases separating them. This CDR3 comprises 12 residues. CDR3 DNA: TGCGCCAGCAGATCTAACACAGATACGCAGTATTTT. Residues: CASRSNTDTQYF.

This clonotype showed up just a few times. The chain recombines TRBV20-1 with TRBJ2-3; tentative D call: TRBD2 (5 bases). The V end lost 1 base, the J end lost 8 bases, and 19 bases lay between the germline ends. Germline V gives CDR1 DFQATT, CDR2 SNEGSKA (reference sequence). The CDR3 is 15 amino acids. CDR3 sequence (DNA): TGCAGTGCTAGAGGGCAGTACCTAATTGAGGGTACGCAGTATTTT. Translating gives CSARGQYLIEGTQYF.

V gene TRBV20-1 combines with J gene TRBJ2-7, with 9 bases fitting TRBD2. Germline CDR1 DFQATT, CDR2 SNEGSKA (reference sequence). The CDR3 sequence is 13 residues long. V lost 6 bases and J lost 4; bases outside the gene matches: 7. CDR3 in DNA: TGCAGTGCAGAACCGGGACTAGCTTACGAGCAGTACGTC. The encoded protein is CSAEPGLAYEQYV.

This chain links TRBV18 with TRBJ2-2; D is unresolved. Looked up from germline, CDR1 is KGHSH and CDR2 is LQKENI. This CDR3 region has 16 residues. V lost 4 bases, J lost 0 bases, and 12 bases lay in between. The CDR3 DNA follows: TGTGCCAGCTCACAGATCCCCCTCGCGAACACCGGGGAGCTGTTTTTT. It yields the protein CASSQIPLANTGELFF.

V is TRBV6-1 and J is TRBJ2-6, with 10 positions matching TRBD1. Germline CDR1 and CDR2: MNHNS and SASEGT. Losses at the gene ends were 7 bases for V and 3 bases for J; bases not matched to a gene: 15. The CDR3 extends over 19 amino acids. The DNA for the CDR3 is TGTGCCAGCACCCCGGGACAGGGGCGAAGAGGTAGTGGGGCCAACGTCCTGACTTTC. Translation gives CASTPGQGRRGSGANVLTF.

The rearrangement links TRBV9 to TRBJ2-7; 9 bases are shared with TRBD1. CDR1 SGDLS and CDR2 YYNGEE come from the germline V gene. The CDR3 covers 15 residues. The V segment lost 3 bases and the J segment 5 bases; nucleotides outside the gene matches: 9. The CDR3 DNA sequence: TGTGCCAGCAGCGCCCGGGGACAGGGTGGCCACGAGCAGTACTTC. It is translated as CASSARGQGGHEQYF.

Written as DNA, the CDR3 is TGCGCCAGCAGCAGCACGGGACAGGCGGCGCGGGCAGATACGCAGTATTTT. Its protein is CASSSTGQAARADTQYF. The J gene is TRBJ2-3, the V gene TRBV5-1; 8 nucleotides align to TRBD1. The CDR3 covers 17 residues. The germline V gene encodes CDR1 SGHRS and CDR2 YFSETQ. V shed 4 bases, J shed 4 bases, and the junction held 14 bases outside the gene matches.

This clonotype was seen a handful of times. This chain uses TRBV12-3 or TRBV12-4 with TRBJ1-1; 9 positions match TRBD1. This CDR3 is built from 13 residues. After removal of 8 bases from V and 3 bases from J, the junction contained 4 bases not matched to a gene. CDR3 bases: TGTGCCAGCGGACAGGGGCGCCACACTGAAGCTTTCTTT. It specifies CASGQGRHTEAFF.

This clonotype has a handful of counts. This chain uses TRBV28 with TRBJ1-5, with 7 bases lining up with TRBD1. The CDR3 is 17 amino acids. Germline values: CDR1 MDHEN, CDR2 SYDVKM. Trimming cost V 3 bases and J 0 bases; bases outside gene matches: 8. The CDR3 is CASSFPLRTGSNQPQHF. CDR3 sequence (DNA): TGTGCCAGCAGTTTCCCGCTGCGGACAGGTAGCAATCAGCCCCAGCATTTT.

This chain connects TRBV4-1 to TRBJ1-6; D ambiguous. This CDR3 has 14 amino acids. From germline, CDR1 is MGHRA and CDR2 YSYEKL. V was clipped by 1 base and J by 8 bases, with 9 bases between them. The CDR3 is CASSQVKVDSPLHF. CDR3 DNA sequence: TGCGCCAGCAGCCAAGTTAAGGTAGATTCACCCCTCCACTTT.

The genes are TRBV7-7 and TRBJ2-2; D could derive from TRBD1 or TRBD2 (5 bases each). Germline V CDR1 and CDR2: SSHAT, FNYEAQ (reference sequence). This CDR3 has 18 amino acids. V shed 5 bases and J shed 8 bases, with 27 bases lying between them. The CDR3 spells CASSPHLGGGWGTGELFF. The CDR3 DNA reads TGTGCCAGCAGCCCACATCTTGGTGGGGGATGGGGCACGGGGGAGCTGTTTTTT.

This sequence joins TRBV9 and TRBJ2-1; D is perhaps TRBD1 (5 bases). V lost 4 bases and J lost 15, with 14 bases in between. The CDR3 spans 11 residues. Germline V gene lookup returns CDR1 SGDLS and CDR2 YYNGEE. The CDR3 protein is CASSSWQGVFF. The CDR3 DNA sequence: TGTGCCAGCAGCTCATGGCAGGGTGTGTTCTTC.

The CDR3 is CASSPAPGGGERNQPQHF. CDR3 coding DNA: TGTGCCAGCAGCCCCGCCCCGGGGGGGGGCGAGCGCAATCAGCCCCAGCATTTT. The chain recombines TRBV4-2 with TRBJ1-5; D possibly corresponds to TRBD1 (6 bases). This CDR3 spans 18 amino acids. CDR1 and CDR2 (germline): LGHNA, YNFKEQ. The V end lost 4 bases, the J end lost 2 bases, and 21 bases lay between the germline ends.

This clonotype came up a few times. The chain combines TRBV11-2 with TRBJ2-1, with TRBD2 as a possible D gene (5 bases). In germline, CDR1 is SGHAT, CDR2 FQNNGV. Trimming removed 8 bases from V and 8 bases from J, with 16 bases in between. The CDR3 length is 13 residues. The CDR3: CASLDFGVHEQFF. The CDR3 DNA reads TGTGCCAGCCTCGACTTCGGGGTCCATGAGCAGTTCTTC.

The chain employs TRBV10-3 and TRBJ2-2; D remains unclear. The CDR3 is 13 amino acids. The V gene's germline CDR1 is ENHRY and CDR2 SYGVKD. The germline V and J ends were trimmed by 3 bases and 7 bases, with 9 bases remaining between them. The CDR3 region has the DNA TGTGCCATCAGTGATTTAGGGAACGGGGAGCTGTTTTTT. The encoded protein is CAISDLGNGELFF.

This clonotype was counted between two and nine times. This rearrangement joins TRBV10-2 to TRBJ2-7; no reliable D call. CDR1 is WSHSY, CDR2 SAAADI, per germline. Trimming shortened V by 5 bases and J by 1 base, and 9 bases separated the two germline ends. This CDR3 contains 13 residues. This chain's CDR3 is CASSPAVSYEQYF. The CDR3 DNA is TGCGCCAGCAGTCCGGCAGTATCCTACGAGCAGTACTTC.

The chain couples TRBV6-2 or TRBV6-3 to TRBJ2-5; 7 bases map to TRBD2. The V gene end was trimmed by 2 bases and the J gene end by 7 bases; junction bases not matched to a gene: 1. The CDR3 loop spans 12 amino acids. The germline V gene has CDR1 MNHEY and CDR2 SVGEGT. The CDR3 DNA reads TGTGCCAGCAGTTACGGCGGGGGGACCCAGTACTTC. Its translation is CASSYGGGTQYF.

The rearrangement uses TRBV20-1 and TRBJ2-6; D is unresolved. The ends were cut back, 8 bases at V and 8 bases at J, with 13 bases in the middle. The CDR3 runs to 12 residues. Germline V gene data show CDR1 as DFQATT and CDR2 as SNEGSKA (reference sequence). CDR3 in DNA: TGCAGTACCGCGGACGTGACCAACGTCCTGACTTTC. As protein: CSTADVTNVLTF.

The table lists this clonotype with a few counts. The J gene is TRBJ2-2, the V gene TRBV6-1; tentatively, D is TRBD1 (6 bases). V dropped 10 bases and J dropped 0 bases, with 15 bases sitting between them. CDR1 and CDR2 from the germline V gene are MNHNS and SASEGT. The CDR3 is made up of 15 amino acids. The CDR3 nucleotides are TGTGCCACCAAGACCGGGACAACGAACACCGGGGAGCTGTTTTTT. Translation gives CATKTGTTNTGELFF.

This clonotype has just a few counts. V usage is TRBV12-3 or TRBV12-4 and J usage is TRBJ1-2; D ambiguous. CDR3 length: 13 residues. V lost 6 bases to trimming and J lost 6 bases, with 14 bases between them. CDR3 DNA: TGTGCCAGCAGCCTATACTTGGAGGATGGCTACACCTTC. It encodes CASSLYLEDGYTF.

This clonotype was counted at least ten times. The V gene is TRBV7-2, the J gene TRBJ2-1; D unclear. Germline values: CDR1 SGHTA, CDR2 FQGNSA. The CDR3 is 13 residues long. V shed 4 bases and J shed 12 bases, with 16 bases lying between them. The CDR3 DNA follows: TGTGCCAGCAGCTCCGATTTAGTTGGGTCGCAGTTCTTC. Translated, it gives CASSSDLVGSQFF.

This clonotype has more than one count but fewer than ten. The rearrangement uses TRBV7-9 and TRBJ2-1, with D possibly matching TRBD1 (6 bases). Deletions cut 5 bases from V and 8 bases from J, with 19 bases between. CDR1 and CDR2 from the germline V gene are SEHNR and FQNEAQ (reference sequence). The CDR3 loop spans 15 amino acids. DNA of the CDR3: TGTGCCAGCAGCCCCCGGGTGACAGGCCGATATGAGCAGTTCTTC. Its protein is CASSPRVTGRYEQFF.

This clonotype came up a few times. The chain employs TRBV20-1 and TRBJ2-3; 8 nucleotides line up with TRBD1. The CDR3 is 16 amino acids. CDR1 is DFQATT and CDR2 is SNEGSKA in the germline V gene (reference sequence). J was trimmed by 4 bases and V by 3 bases; bases with no gene match: 12. CDR3 sequence (DNA): TGCAGTGCTAGGACCACAGGGGGAGGAACCTCAGATACGCAGTATTTT. Its protein is CSARTTGGGTSDTQYF.

The chain joins TRBV29-1 to TRBJ2-7, with D tentatively TRBD1 (6 bases). V lost 6 bases and J lost 2, with 14 bases in between. Germline CDR1 SQVTM, CDR2 ANQGSEA. This CDR3 region has 13 residues. The CDR3 loop is CSVMEQGPYEQYF. Written as DNA, the CDR3 is TGCAGCGTCATGGAACAGGGACCCTACGAGCAGTACTTC.

CDR3 in DNA: TGTGCCAGTAGTACCCCTCAGGGGAGAGTTAATGAAAAACTGTTTTTT. Translating gives CASSTPQGRVNEKLFF. J is TRBJ1-4 and V is TRBV19, with D possibly TRBD1 on 6 matching bases. The germline gives CDR1 LNHDA, CDR2 SQIVND (reference sequence). This CDR3 is built from 16 residues. The V gene lost 4 bases and the J gene lost 4 bases, with 16 bases spanning the gap.

This clonotype occurred a few times. The chain joins TRBV15 to TRBJ1-1; 8 nucleotides align to TRBD1. The CDR3 is 16 amino acids. CDR1 LNHNV and CDR2 YYDKDF come from the germline V gene (reference sequence). With V trimmed by 2 bases and J by 5 bases, 10 bases remained unmatched. As DNA, the CDR3 is TGTGCCACCAGCAGACTCCGGGACAGGAGGGGGACTGAAGCTTTCTTT. Protein product: CATSRLRDRRGTEAFF.

This clonotype was seen a few times. The chain has TRBV29-1 and TRBJ2-1; the D gene could be TRBD1 or TRBD2 (5 bases each). The length of the CDR3 is 15 residues. Germline V gene data show CDR1 as SQVTM and CDR2 as ANQGSEA. Trimming left V 0 bases short and J 8 bases short, with 17 bases between. In nucleotides, the CDR3 is TGCAGCGTTGAAGAGGTTGGGACCCCCTCGGATGAGCAGTTCTTC. This sequence encodes CSVEEVGTPSDEQFF.

V and J are TRBV6-5 and TRBJ2-1; a weak D match, TRBD2 (6 bases). Germline assignment: CDR1 MNHEY and CDR2 SVGAGI. CDR3 length: 17 amino acids. V dropped 4 bases and J dropped 1 base, with 17 bases sitting between them. CDR3 bases: TGTGCCAGCAGTTCCTTTAAGGGACTGGTGTCCTACAATGAGCAGTTCTTC. Encoded protein: CASSSFKGLVSYNEQFF.

In this sample, this clonotype turned up a few times. V is TRBV20-1 and J is TRBJ2-7, with a possible D match to TRBD1 (5 bases). The ends were cut back, 6 bases at V and 3 bases at J, with 15 bases in the middle. This CDR3 is built from 13 residues. Germline loops: CDR1 DFQATT, CDR2 SNEGSKA (reference sequence). CDR3 DNA sequence: TGCAGTGCCCTGGAAGGGGCGAGCTACGAGCAGTACTTC. Translated: CSALEGASYEQYF.

J is TRBJ2-1 and V is TRBV11-3; TRBD2 matches 11 bases. The CDR3 sequence is 18 residues long. CDR1 is SGHNT and CDR2 is YENEEA in the germline V gene. With 3 bases clipped from V and 1 base from J, the junction kept 8 bases outside the gene matches. The chain's CDR3 is CASSFYISGGVSYNEQFF. The CDR3 region has the DNA TGTGCCAGCAGCTTTTATATTAGCGGGGGGGTGTCCTACAATGAGCAGTTCTTC.